This T cell receptor (beta chain) was obtained from a study of T cells in tumors after PD-1 blockade. Study as a whole: During anti-PD-1 treatment, some patients continued daily vismodegib 150 mg. Mean per blood sample: 113,528 templates (about 23,000-257,772), about 40,000 unique clonotypes.

The V and J ends lost 5 bases and 2 bases respectively, with 7 bases between them. CDR1 and CDR2 from the germline V gene are LNHDA and SQIVND (reference sequence). This CDR3 is 14 amino acids long. Using immunoSEQ multiplex PCR, the repertoire was profiled, and TCRdb retains in-frame clones only, with some absent. The sample includes 34,000 or so clones, approximately 73% of them seen just once. The chain has TRBV19 and TRBJ2-6; D not resolved. The sequence derives from a human donor with basal cell carcinoma. The sequenced sample was PBMCs, obtained after anti-PD-1 treatment. CDR3 region: CASSDGTGANVLTF. For the CDR3, the DNA is TGTGCCAGTAGTGACGGTACTGGGGCCAACGTCCTGACTTTC. The full variable domain, with the rest looked up from reference TRBV19 and TRBJ2-6, is DGGITQSPKYLFRKEGQNVTLSCEQNLNHDAMYWYRQDPGQGLRLIYYSQIVNDFQKGDIAEGYSVSREKKESFPLTVTSAQKNPTAFYLCASSDGTGANVLTFGAGSRLTVL.